The 30 T cell receptor beta chains presented below share a single source sample, sequenced in a study of cytomegalovirus exposure and HLA in healthy donors (dated by TCRdb to 2015 to 2018). Library construction relied on the immunoSEQ multiplex PCR assay. For the multiplex PCR, a mixture combining 60 forward primers for TCR Vbeta segments and 13 reverse primers for TCR Jbeta segments was used. TCRdb limited this immuneACCESS table to in-frame rearrangements with V and J called. A share of clones is missing; checked studies link under half to unresolved V genes, and the rest is unexplained. In all, the sample holds 150,000 to 200,000 clones, and approximately 77% of those were seen once. About 3.5% of the sample is taken by the ten largest. Sequenced input: PBMCs. The receptor source for this set is a man between 40 and 49 years old in good health and CMV-seropositive.

CDR3 sequence (DNA): TGTGCCAGCAGCTTGGAAGGGAGCTCTGGGGCCAACGTCCTGACTTTC. Protein product: CASSLEGSSGANVLTF. This chain uses TRBV5-6 with TRBJ2-6; the D gene is possibly TRBD2 (5 bases). The V and J ends lost 0 bases and 0 bases respectively, with 7 bases between them. Germline V gene lookup returns CDR1 SGHDT and CDR2 YYEEEE. The CDR3 has 16 amino acids.

This chain links TRBV4-3 with TRBJ2-1; 7 bases match TRBD2. CDR3 length: 13 residues. Germline assignment: CDR1 LGHNA and CDR2 YSLEER. The trim removed 8 bases at V and 4 bases at J, leaving 5 bases unmatched. Written as DNA, the CDR3 is TGCGCCAGCGCCAGCGGGACTTACAATGAGCAGTTCTTC. This encodes CASASGTYNEQFF.

V gene TRBV5-6 combines with J gene TRBJ2-7; TRBD1 matches 7 bases. CDR3 length: 13 residues. V was pared by 5 bases and J by 5 bases, with 7 bases of the junction left unmatched. Germline CDR1 is SGHDT and CDR2 is YYEEEE. CDR3 sequence reads: CASRRQGTHEQYF. DNA of the CDR3: TGTGCCAGCAGGCGACAGGGCACCCACGAGCAGTACTTC.

About this clone itself: This sample also contains other DNA sequences that code for the same CDR3. V is TRBV19 and J is TRBJ1-4; D is undetermined. V lost 6 bases to trimming and J lost 0 bases, with 8 bases between them. The germline V gene has CDR1 LNHDA and CDR2 SQIVND (reference sequence). This CDR3 comprises 14 residues. CDR3: CASSTGTTNEKLFF. The CDR3 coding sequence is TGTGCCAGTAGCACCGGGACAACTAATGAAAAACTGTTTTTT.

CDR3 bases: TGTGCCAGCAGTGAACGGGGGACAGGGGGCGGTCAGCCCCAGCATTTT. Protein product: CASSERGTGGGQPQHF. The chain has TRBV6-1 and TRBJ1-5; TRBD1 agrees at 12 bases. J gave up 6 bases and V 2 bases, and 5 bases lay outside the gene matches. The CDR3 has 16 residues. Looked up from germline, CDR1 is MNHNS and CDR2 is SASEGT.

The chain carries TRBV19 and TRBJ1-1; perhaps TRBD1 as D (5 bases). Per germline, CDR1 LNHDA and CDR2 SQIVND (reference sequence). This CDR3 region has 14 residues. V was clipped by 7 bases and J by 4 bases, with 16 bases between them. The chain's CDR3 is CASTSSPQGTEAFF. The CDR3 bases are TGTGCCAGTACCTCATCCCCGCAGGGCACTGAAGCTTTCTTT.

The rearrangement joins TRBV5-4 to TRBJ2-7, with a possible D match to TRBD1 (6 bases). Trimming shortened V by 4 bases and J by 3 bases, and 14 bases separated the two germline ends. CDR3 length: 14 residues. Germline assignment: CDR1 SGHNT and CDR2 YYREEE (reference sequence). CDR3 protein: CASSPARGGYEQYF. The CDR3 DNA reads TGTGCCAGCAGCCCTGCCAGGGGCGGCTACGAGCAGTACTTC.

The chain links TRBV29-1 to TRBJ1-4, with D possibly being TRBD1 (5 bases). CDR3 length: 15 amino acids. The V end was cut by 6 bases, the J end by 7 bases, with 21 bases between. CDR1 SQVTM and CDR2 ANQGSEA come from the germline V gene. CDR3 sequence (DNA): TGCAGCGTCGCCAGTGGGGGGGTGAGGGGTGAAAAACTGTTTTTT. It translates to CSVASGGVRGEKLFF.

As concerns this clone: Other DNA sequences in the sample encode the same CDR3. The V call is TRBV14, the J call TRBJ1-1, with 8 bases lining up with TRBD1. Germline loops: CDR1 SGHDN, CDR2 FVKESK. This CDR3 comprises 14 residues. With V trimmed by 5 bases and J by 3 bases, 5 bases remained unmatched. The CDR3 coding sequence is TGTGCCAGCAGCAGACAGGGGCCAGACACTGAAGCTTTCTTT. Its translation is CASSRQGPDTEAFF. The variable domain in full, with the rest retrieved from reference TRBV14 and TRBJ1-1, is EAGVTQFPSHSVIEKGQTVTLRCDPISGHDNLYWYRRVMGKEIKFLLHFVKESKQDESGMPNNRFLAERTGGTYSTLKVQPAELEDSGVYFCASSRQGPDTEAFFGQGTRLTVV.

The J gene is TRBJ1-3, the V gene TRBV5-1; the D is unclear. This CDR3 comprises 14 residues. Deletions cut 4 bases from V and 4 bases from J, with 12 bases between. Germline V gives CDR1 SGHRS, CDR2 YFSETQ. CDR3: CASSPRGDGNTIYF. CDR3 nucleotide sequence: TGCGCCAGCAGCCCCCGAGGCGACGGAAACACCATATATTTT.

The chain recombines TRBV19 with TRBJ2-3; TRBD2 matches at 14 bases. The V segment lost 4 bases and the J segment 2 bases; nucleotides outside the gene matches: 5. Germline V gene sequence: CDR1 LNHDA, CDR2 SQIVND (reference sequence). The CDR3 runs to 17 residues. CDR3 in amino acids: CASSTKGLAGATDTQYF. The CDR3 DNA follows: TGTGCCAGTAGTACAAAGGGACTAGCGGGGGCCACAGATACGCAGTATTTT.

The chain joins TRBV6-5 to TRBJ1-6; 7 positions match TRBD1. V gave up 2 bases and J gave up 11 bases; unmatched junction bases: 6. The CDR3 is 14 amino acids. Germline assignment: CDR1 MNHEY and CDR2 SVGAGI. The CDR3 region has the DNA TGTGCCAGCAGTTACAATGACAGGGTTCCACCCCTCCACTTT. Protein: CASSYNDRVPPLHF.

The chain combines TRBV12-5 with TRBJ2-3; tentative D call: TRBD2 (5 bases). The germline V gene encodes CDR1 LGHNT and CDR2 FRNRAP. Trimming cost V 6 bases and J 0 bases, with 10 bases left between them. The CDR3 spans 14 residues. The CDR3 loop reads CASGLGISTDTQYF. CDR3 DNA sequence: TGTGCTAGTGGCCTCGGGATAAGCACAGATACGCAGTATTTT.

The gene calls are TRBV4-2 and TRBJ2-1; 15 bases fit TRBD2. There are 20 residues in the CDR3. After removal of 1 base from V and 7 bases from J, the junction contained 14 bases not matched to a gene. Germline values: CDR1 LGHNA, CDR2 YNFKEQ. The CDR3 DNA sequence: TGTGCCAGCAGCCAAGGTTCGGGACTAGCGGGAGGCGGTGGATCAAATGAGCAGTTCTTC. This gives the protein CASSQGSGLAGGGGSNEQFF.

This clone was recorded a few times. This chain joins TRBV10-1 and TRBJ1-2, with TRBD1 matching 8 bases. Germline CDR1 reads WNHNN; CDR2 reads SYGVQD (reference sequence). The CDR3 consists of 12 residues. Unmatched junction bases numbered 10, after V lost 7 bases and J lost 12 bases. DNA for the CDR3: TGCGCCAGCATAGACAGGGGAGGGGAAAACACCTTC. This sequence encodes CASIDRGGENTF.

The rearrangement joins TRBV4-1 to TRBJ2-1; the match to TRBD2 covers 13 bases. Trimming took 4 bases from V and 7 from J; bases not matched to a gene: 4. Germline CDR1 MGHRA, CDR2 YSYEKL. This CDR3 comprises 15 residues. The CDR3 region has the DNA TGCGCCAGCAGCCCACTAGCGGGAGGGTCGAATGAGCAGTTCTTC. Translation: CASSPLAGGSNEQFF.

The rearrangement joins TRBV7-8 to TRBJ1-4; D is uncertain. Trimming removed 0 bases from V and 6 bases from J, with 14 bases in between. The CDR3 consists of 16 residues. Germline V gene data show CDR1 as SGHVS and CDR2 as FQNEAQ. For the CDR3, the DNA is TGTGCCAGCAGCTTAGCGCGGGCAGTATCGGATGAAAAACTGTTTTTT. It specifies CASSLARAVSDEKLFF.

This chain connects TRBV11-3 to TRBJ2-7; D possibly corresponds to TRBD2 (6 bases). V lost 5 bases, J lost 0 bases, and 17 bases lay in between. The CDR3 is 16 residues long. Germline V CDR1 and CDR2: SGHNT, YENEEA. DNA of the CDR3: TGTGCCAGCAGCCGTAAGTCCAGGCGGGGCTCCTACGAGCAGTACTTC. Amino acids: CASSRKSRRGSYEQYF.

The CDR3 is CASSLDGTSGSYEQYF. The CDR3, as DNA: TGTGCCAGCAGCTTAGATGGGACTAGCGGGTCCTACGAGCAGTACTTC. This chain joins TRBV11-3 and TRBJ2-7, with 12 bases identical to TRBD2. The trim removed 0 bases at V and 1 base at J, leaving 1 base unmatched. Germline V gives CDR1 SGHNT, CDR2 YENEEA. This CDR3 has 16 amino acids.

CDR3 nucleotide sequence: TGCGCCAGCAGCCAAGGGACTAGGACCTACGAGCAGTACTTC. Protein sequence: CASSQGTRTYEQYF. The rearrangement joins TRBV4-1 to TRBJ2-7; 7 positions agree with TRBD2. Germline-derived CDR1 and CDR2 are MGHRA and YSYEKL. V lost 1 base and J lost 2; bases outside the gene matches: 2. The CDR3 contains 14 residues.

V is TRBV30 and J is TRBJ1-2, with TRBD1 matching over 8 bases. The CDR3 sequence is 13 residues long. Germline loops: CDR1 GTSNPN, CDR2 SVGIG (reference sequence). Trimming took 4 bases from V and 2 from J; bases not matched to a gene: 3. The CDR3 DNA sequence: TGTGCCTGGACCCGGACAGGGAACTATGGCTACACCTTC. It yields the protein CAWTRTGNYGYTF.

The chain links TRBV7-2 to TRBJ2-7, with D possibly matching TRBD2 (5 bases). The V gene lost 4 bases and the J gene lost 2 bases, with 12 bases spanning the gap. CDR3 length equals 14 residues. From germline, CDR1 is SGHTA and CDR2 FQGNSA. CDR3 region: CASSWLGSPYEQYF. CDR3 bases: TGTGCCAGCAGCTGGTTGGGGAGTCCCTACGAGCAGTACTTC.

This clone was counted once. The rearrangement links TRBV5-5 to TRBJ2-7; TRBD2 might be the D (6 bases). Germline CDR1 is SGHKS and CDR2 is YYEKEE (reference sequence). There are 13 residues in the CDR3. The germline V and J ends were trimmed by 0 bases and 5 bases, with 9 bases remaining between them. Written as DNA, the CDR3 is TGTGCCAGCAGCTTGGAATGGGAGGACGAGCAGTACTTC. Translating gives CASSLEWEDEQYF.

The J gene is TRBJ1-4, the V gene TRBV30; perhaps TRBD1 as D (5 bases). CDR1 GTSNPN and CDR2 SVGIG come from the germline V gene (reference sequence). This CDR3 is built from 13 residues. V lost 2 bases and J 9 bases, leaving 13 bases between the germline ends. CDR3 region: CAWSMGQEQKLFF. The CDR3 nucleotides read TGTGCCTGGAGTATGGGGCAAGAGCAAAAACTGTTTTTT.

The genes are TRBV9 and TRBJ2-1; D gene ambiguous. CDR1 and CDR2 from the germline V gene are SGDLS and YYNGEE. This CDR3 comprises 13 residues. Trimming took 3 bases from V and 2 from J, leaving 6 bases between them. In DNA, the CDR3 is TGTGCCAGCAGCGGTTCAGCCTACAATGAGCAGTTCTTC. It encodes CASSGSAYNEQFF.

This clone was seen more than once but under ten times. The chain has TRBV5-8 and TRBJ2-5, with 8 bases that match TRBD2. Germline trimming cut 0 bases from V and 5 bases from J; bases unmatched to any gene: 9. This CDR3 has 16 amino acids. Germline V CDR1 and CDR2: SGHTS, YDEGEE. The CDR3 here is CASSLAGLAGRETQYF. The CDR3 DNA is TGTGCCAGCAGCTTGGCTGGCCTAGCGGGTCGGGAGACCCAGTACTTC.

The chain carries TRBV29-1 and TRBJ2-1, with 9 bases fitting TRBD1. The germline V gene encodes CDR1 SQVTM and CDR2 ANQGSEA. V lost 7 bases, J lost 12 bases, and 16 bases stayed unmatched. This CDR3 contains 14 residues. CDR3 in amino acids: CSAGGQGLPEGQFF. CDR3 nucleotides: TGCAGCGCTGGAGGACAGGGGTTGCCCGAAGGGCAGTTCTTC.

This clone turned up a few times. The V gene is TRBV5-6, the J gene TRBJ2-3, with TRBD1 identical over 12 bases. V was pared by 2 bases and J by 7 bases, with 8 bases of the junction left unmatched. Germline assignment: CDR1 SGHDT and CDR2 YYEEEE. The CDR3 is 16 amino acids. The CDR3 DNA reads as TGTGCCAGCAGCTTACCTCCGGGACAGGGGGCATATACGCAGTATTTT. Its translation: CASSLPPGQGAYTQYF.

The V call is TRBV28, the J call TRBJ2-3, with D perhaps TRBD2 (6 bases). The ends were cut back, 5 bases at V and 1 base at J, with 13 bases in the middle. The CDR3 extends over 15 amino acids. Germline assignment: CDR1 MDHEN and CDR2 SYDVKM. The CDR3 here is CASSPETSRTDTQYF. CDR3 DNA sequence: TGTGCCAGCAGTCCAGAAACTAGCCGCACAGATACGCAGTATTTT.

The chain employs TRBV18 and TRBJ1-5, with 9 bases that match TRBD1. This CDR3 has 16 amino acids. Trimming cost V 6 bases and J 7 bases; bases outside gene matches: 13. CDR1 and CDR2 (germline): KGHSH, LQKENI. The CDR3 region is CASSPEDRGIGQPQHF. DNA of the CDR3: TGTGCCAGCTCCCCCGAGGACAGGGGAATCGGACAGCCCCAGCATTTT.